This T cell receptor beta chain was retrieved from a study of T cells expressing NK-cell markers. The wider study: Sorted CD3+CD56+NKG2C+, CD3+CD56+NKG2C- and CD3+CD56-NKG2C+ T cells provided the TCR beta repertoires. Study findings and constraints: The share of CD8+ T cells held by dominant NKG2C+ clonotypes was about 1.0-7.5% in about six donors.

Using the 5' RACE reads, TCRdb records one entry per CDR3 protein without DNA. In all, the sample yields some 150,000 distinct CDR3 sequences. On this clonotype itself: Its antigen remains unknown.

Germline CDR1 KGHDR, CDR2 SFDVKD. The CDR3 sequence is 17 residues long. This TCR was sampled from a woman in her forties or fifties in good health. Sequencing used blood T cells: a sorted CD56 or NKG2C T cell subset, CD4+ or CD8+ T cells, or bulk PBMC T cells (not recorded which). The chain joins TRBV24-1 to TRBJ2-1; the D gene TCRdb calls, TRBD2, cannot be checked with no DNA. The CDR3 sequence is CATSDEGLAGNYNEQFF.